This T cell receptor (beta chain) was captured in a study of T cell responses to AZD1222 COVID-19 vaccine. Libraries were prepared by immunoSEQ multiplex PCR; TCRdb keeps only in-frame clonotypes and omits some of them. This table holds approximately 99,000 clones, about 89% found once. The study's findings and limits: Only five to seven AZD1222 recipients tested seropositive at baseline.

Concerning this clone: Its antigen is not identified.

The CDR3 is 13 amino acids. Germline-derived CDR1 and CDR2 are GTSNPN and SVGIG (reference sequence). Trimming left V 5 bases short and J 5 bases short, with 15 bases between. The TCR comes from an adult who received the AZD1222 COVID-19 vaccine. The material was peripheral blood, obtained 28 days after the second AZD1222 dose. The V gene is TRBV30, the J gene TRBJ2-5, with D maybe TRBD2 (6 bases). CDR3 coding DNA: TGTGCCTGGTTGTGGAGGGGCCGTGAGACCCAGTACTTC. It codes for CAWLWRGRETQYF.